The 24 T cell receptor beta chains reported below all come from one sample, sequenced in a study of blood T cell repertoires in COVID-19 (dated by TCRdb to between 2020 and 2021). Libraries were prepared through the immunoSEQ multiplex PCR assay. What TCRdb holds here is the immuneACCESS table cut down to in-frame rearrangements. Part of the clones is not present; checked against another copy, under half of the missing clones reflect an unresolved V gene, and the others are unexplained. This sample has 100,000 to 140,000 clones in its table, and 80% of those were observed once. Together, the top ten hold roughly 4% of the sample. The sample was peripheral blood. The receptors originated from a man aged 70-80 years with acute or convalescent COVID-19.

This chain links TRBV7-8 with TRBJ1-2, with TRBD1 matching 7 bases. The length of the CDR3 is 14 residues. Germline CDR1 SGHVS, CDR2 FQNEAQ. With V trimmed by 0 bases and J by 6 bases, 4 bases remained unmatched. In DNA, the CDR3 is TGTGCCAGCAGCTTAGCGGCAGGGGGGCATGGCTACACCTTC. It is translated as CASSLAAGGHGYTF.

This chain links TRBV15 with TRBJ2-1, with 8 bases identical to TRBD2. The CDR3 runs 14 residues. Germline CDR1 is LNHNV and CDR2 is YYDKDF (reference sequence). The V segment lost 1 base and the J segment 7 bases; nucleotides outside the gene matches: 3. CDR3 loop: CATSRAGGPNEQFF. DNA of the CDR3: TGTGCCACCAGCAGAGCGGGGGGGCCTAATGAGCAGTTCTTC.

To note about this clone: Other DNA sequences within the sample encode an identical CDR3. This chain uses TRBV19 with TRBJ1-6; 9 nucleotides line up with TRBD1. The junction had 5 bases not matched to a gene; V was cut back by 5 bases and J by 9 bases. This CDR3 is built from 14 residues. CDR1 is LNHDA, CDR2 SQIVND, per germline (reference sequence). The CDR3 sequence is CASSGTGGGSPLHF. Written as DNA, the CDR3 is TGTGCCAGTAGTGGTACAGGGGGCGGTTCACCCCTCCACTTT. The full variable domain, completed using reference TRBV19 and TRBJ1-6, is DGGITQSPKYLFRKEGQNVTLSCEQNLNHDAMYWYRQDPGQGLRLIYYSQIVNDFQKGDIAEGYSVSREKKESFPLTVTSAQKNPTAFYLCASSGTGGGSPLHFGNGTRLTVT.

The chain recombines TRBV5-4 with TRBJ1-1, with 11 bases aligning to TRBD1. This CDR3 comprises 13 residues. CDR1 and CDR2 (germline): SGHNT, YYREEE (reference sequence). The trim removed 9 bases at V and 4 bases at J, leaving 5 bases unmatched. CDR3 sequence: CATGTGGSTEAFF. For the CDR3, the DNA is TGTGCCACCGGGACAGGGGGGAGCACTGAAGCTTTCTTT.

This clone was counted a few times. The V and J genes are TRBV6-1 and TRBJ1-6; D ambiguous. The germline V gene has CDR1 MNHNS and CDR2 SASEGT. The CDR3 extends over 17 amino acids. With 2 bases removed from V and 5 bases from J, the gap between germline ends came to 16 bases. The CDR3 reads CASSELPTSPNNSPLHF. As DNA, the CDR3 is TGTGCCAGCAGTGAACTCCCTACTTCTCCCAATAATTCACCCCTCCACTTT.

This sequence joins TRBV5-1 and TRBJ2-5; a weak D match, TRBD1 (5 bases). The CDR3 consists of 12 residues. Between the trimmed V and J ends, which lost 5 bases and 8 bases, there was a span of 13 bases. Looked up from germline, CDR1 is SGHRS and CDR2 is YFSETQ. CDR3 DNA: TGCGCCAGCAGGGGCGGTGACAGTACCCAGTACTTC. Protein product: CASRGGDSTQYF.

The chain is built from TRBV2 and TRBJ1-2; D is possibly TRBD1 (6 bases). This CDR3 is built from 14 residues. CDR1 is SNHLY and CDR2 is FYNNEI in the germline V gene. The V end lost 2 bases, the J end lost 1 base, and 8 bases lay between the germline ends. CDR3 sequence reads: CASSETGRNYGYTF. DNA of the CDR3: TGTGCCAGCAGTGAAACAGGGCGTAACTATGGCTACACCTTC.

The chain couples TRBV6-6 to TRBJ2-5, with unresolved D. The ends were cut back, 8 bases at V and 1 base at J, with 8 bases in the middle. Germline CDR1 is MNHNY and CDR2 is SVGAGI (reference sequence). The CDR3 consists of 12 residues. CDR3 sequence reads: CASAPLQETQYF. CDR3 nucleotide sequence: TGTGCCAGCGCGCCCCTCCAAGAGACCCAGTACTTC.

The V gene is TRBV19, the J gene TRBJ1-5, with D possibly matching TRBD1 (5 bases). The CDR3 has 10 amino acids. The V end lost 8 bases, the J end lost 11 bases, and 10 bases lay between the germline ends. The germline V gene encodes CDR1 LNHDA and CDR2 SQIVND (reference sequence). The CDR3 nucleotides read TGTGCCAGTGGGGCCGGGTCCCAGCATTTT. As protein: CASGAGSQHF.

The CDR3 reads CASSTGGRETQYF. The CDR3, as DNA: TGTGCCAGTAGCACAGGGGGCCGGGAGACCCAGTACTTC. This rearrangement joins TRBV19 to TRBJ2-5; 9 positions match TRBD1. CDR1 is LNHDA, CDR2 SQIVND, per germline (reference sequence). The CDR3 extends over 13 amino acids. V lost 6 bases and J lost 5; bases outside the gene matches: 4.

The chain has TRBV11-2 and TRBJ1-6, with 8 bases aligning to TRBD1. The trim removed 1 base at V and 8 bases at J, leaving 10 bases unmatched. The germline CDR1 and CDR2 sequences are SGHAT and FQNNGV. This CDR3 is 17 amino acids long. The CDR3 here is CASSLGFRRGRDSPLHF. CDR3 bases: TGTGCCAGCAGCTTAGGTTTTCGCAGGGGGCGTGATTCACCCCTCCACTTT.

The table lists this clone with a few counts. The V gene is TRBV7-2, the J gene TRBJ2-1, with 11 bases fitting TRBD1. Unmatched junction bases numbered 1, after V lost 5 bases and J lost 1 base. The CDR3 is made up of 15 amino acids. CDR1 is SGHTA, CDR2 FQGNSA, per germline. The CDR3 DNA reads TGTGCCAGCAGCCGGGACAGGGGGTCCTACAATGAGCAGTTCTTC. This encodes CASSRDRGSYNEQFF.

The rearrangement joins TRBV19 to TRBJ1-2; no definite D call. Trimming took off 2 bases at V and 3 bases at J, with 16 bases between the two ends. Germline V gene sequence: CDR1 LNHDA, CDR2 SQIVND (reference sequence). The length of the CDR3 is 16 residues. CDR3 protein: CASSILQLSEYYGYTF. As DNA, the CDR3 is TGTGCCAGTAGTATATTACAGCTCTCAGAGTACTATGGCTACACCTTC.

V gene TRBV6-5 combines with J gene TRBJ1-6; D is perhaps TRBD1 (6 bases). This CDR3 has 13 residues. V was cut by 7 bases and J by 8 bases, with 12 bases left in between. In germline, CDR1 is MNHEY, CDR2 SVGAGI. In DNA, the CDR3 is TGTGCCAGCAAAGACAGGCTCGATTCACCCCTCCACTTT. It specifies CASKDRLDSPLHF.

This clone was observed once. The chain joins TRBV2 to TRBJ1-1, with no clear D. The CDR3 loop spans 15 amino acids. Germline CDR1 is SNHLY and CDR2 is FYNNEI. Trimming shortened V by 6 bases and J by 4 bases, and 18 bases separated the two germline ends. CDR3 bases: TGTGCCAGCAGCCCCGGGGTTGGGTGGGCCACTGAAGCTTTCTTT. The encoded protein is CASSPGVGWATEAFF.

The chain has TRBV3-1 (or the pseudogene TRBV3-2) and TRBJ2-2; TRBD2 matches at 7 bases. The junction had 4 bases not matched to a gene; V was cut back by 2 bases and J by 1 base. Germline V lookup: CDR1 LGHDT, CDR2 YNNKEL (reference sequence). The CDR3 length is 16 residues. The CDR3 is CASSQFSGLNTGELFF. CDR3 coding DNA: TGTGCCAGCAGCCAATTTAGCGGGTTGAACACCGGGGAGCTGTTTTTT.

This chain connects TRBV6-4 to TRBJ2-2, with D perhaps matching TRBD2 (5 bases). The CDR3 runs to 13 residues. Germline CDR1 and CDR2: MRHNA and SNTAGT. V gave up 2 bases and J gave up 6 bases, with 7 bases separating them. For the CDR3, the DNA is TGTGCCAGCAGTGACAAGGGAGCCGGGGAGCTGTTTTTT. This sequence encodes CASSDKGAGELFF.

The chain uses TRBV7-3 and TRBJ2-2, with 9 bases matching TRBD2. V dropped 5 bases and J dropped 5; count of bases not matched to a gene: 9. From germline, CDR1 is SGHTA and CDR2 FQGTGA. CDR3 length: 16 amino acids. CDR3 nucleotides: TGTGCCAGCAGCCAGGGCAGCCTAGCGGGGACCGGGGAGCTGTTTTTT. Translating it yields CASSQGSLAGTGELFF.

CDR3 residues: CASRGGRQETQYF. CDR3 sequence (DNA): TGTGCCAGCAGGGGGGGGCGCCAAGAGACCCAGTACTTC. The gene calls are TRBV2 and TRBJ2-5; D is possibly TRBD2 (7 bases). Germline values: CDR1 SNHLY, CDR2 FYNNEI. Trimming shortened V by 6 bases and J by 1 base, and 9 bases separated the two germline ends. The CDR3 spans 13 residues.

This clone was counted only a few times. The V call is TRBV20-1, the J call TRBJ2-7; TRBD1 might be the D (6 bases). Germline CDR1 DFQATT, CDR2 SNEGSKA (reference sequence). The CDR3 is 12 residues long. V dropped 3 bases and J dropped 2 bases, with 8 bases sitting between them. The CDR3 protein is CSASGDTYEQYF. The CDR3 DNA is TGCAGTGCTAGTGGGGACACCTACGAGCAGTACTTC.

The CDR3 sequence is CASSQEPASGLAKNIQYF. In DNA, the CDR3 is TGTGCCAGCAGCCAAGAACCCGCCAGCGGACTAGCCAAAAACATTCAGTACTTC. The chain joins TRBV3-1 (or the pseudogene TRBV3-2) to TRBJ2-4; TRBD2 might be the D (5 bases). CDR3 length: 18 residues. CDR1 is LGHDT, CDR2 YNNKEL, per germline (reference sequence). Trimming took 0 bases from V and 0 from J, leaving 15 bases between them.

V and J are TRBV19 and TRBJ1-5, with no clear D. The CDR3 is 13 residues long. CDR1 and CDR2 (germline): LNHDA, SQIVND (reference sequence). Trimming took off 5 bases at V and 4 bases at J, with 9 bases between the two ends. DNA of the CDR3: TGTGCCAGTAGTTCTACGGGGAATCAGCCCCAGCATTTT. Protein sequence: CASSSTGNQPQHF.

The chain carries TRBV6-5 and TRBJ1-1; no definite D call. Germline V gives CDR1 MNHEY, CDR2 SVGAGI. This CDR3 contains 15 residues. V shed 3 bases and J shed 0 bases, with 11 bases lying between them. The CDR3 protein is CASSYTLSMNTEAFF. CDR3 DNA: TGTGCCAGCAGTTATACTCTCTCGATGAACACTGAAGCTTTCTTT.

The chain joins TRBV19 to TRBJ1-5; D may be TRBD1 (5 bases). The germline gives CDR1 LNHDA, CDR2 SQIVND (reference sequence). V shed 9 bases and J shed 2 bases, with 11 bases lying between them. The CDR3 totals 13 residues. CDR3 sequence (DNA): TGTGCCAGCAAGACAGTGGGCAATCAGCCCCAGCATTTT. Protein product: CASKTVGNQPQHF.